These 3 T cell receptor beta chains originate from one sample sequenced in a study of T cell changes during pregnancy in multiple sclerosis. The assay was immunoSEQ multiplex PCR, and TCRdb's table has in-frame clones only and misses some. The sample consists of around 56,000 clones, more than 85% of them appearing once. The material was CD4+ T cells from peripheral blood mononuclear cells, obtained in the third trimester of pregnancy. The receptors were sampled from a female donor with multiple sclerosis, enrolled in a pregnancy study.

The chain uses TRBV7-6 and TRBJ1-1; no firm D call. Germline lookup yields CDR1 SGHVS and CDR2 FNYEAQ. This CDR3 comprises 14 residues. The ends were cut back, 5 bases at V and 0 bases at J, with 10 bases in the middle. The CDR3 loop is CASSRDQMNTEAFF. In DNA form, the CDR3 reads TGTGCCAGCAGCCGGGATCAGATGAACACTGAAGCTTTCTTT.

The rearrangement joins TRBV28 to TRBJ1-5, with D possibly TRBD1 on 5 matching bases. With 6 bases removed from V and 2 bases from J, the gap between germline ends came to 14 bases. CDR3 size: 15 residues. Germline lookup yields CDR1 MDHEN and CDR2 SYDVKM. CDR3 protein: CASRTQGFGNQPQHF. The CDR3 DNA follows: TGTGCCAGCAGGACGCAGGGTTTTGGCAATCAGCCCCAGCATTTT.

The chain uses TRBV14 and TRBJ2-7; D ambiguous. The CDR3 is 13 amino acids. The germline gives CDR1 SGHDN, CDR2 FVKESK. Trimming cost V 4 bases and J 7 bases, with 14 bases left between them. Here the CDR3 reads CASSRDSSGEQYF. Written as DNA, the CDR3 is TGTGCCAGCAGCCGTGACTCGTCTGGGGAGCAGTACTTC.